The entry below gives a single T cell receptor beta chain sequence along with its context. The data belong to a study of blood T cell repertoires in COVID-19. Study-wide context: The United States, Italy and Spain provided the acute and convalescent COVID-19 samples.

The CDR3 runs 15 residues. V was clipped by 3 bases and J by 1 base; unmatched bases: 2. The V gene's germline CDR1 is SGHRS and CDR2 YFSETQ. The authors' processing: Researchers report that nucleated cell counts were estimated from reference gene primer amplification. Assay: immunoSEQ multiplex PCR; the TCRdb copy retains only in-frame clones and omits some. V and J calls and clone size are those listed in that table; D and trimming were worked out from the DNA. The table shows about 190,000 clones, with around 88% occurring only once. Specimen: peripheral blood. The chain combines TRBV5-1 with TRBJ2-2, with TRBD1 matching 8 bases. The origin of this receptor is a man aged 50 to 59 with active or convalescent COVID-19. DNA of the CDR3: TGCGCCAGCAGCTCTGACAGGGGGAACACCGGGGAGCTGTTTTTT. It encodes CASSSDRGNTGELFF.